Listed here are 2 T cell receptor beta chains from one sample, sequenced in a study of shared clonotypes between healthy human individuals. Using immunoSEQ multiplex PCR, the repertoire was profiled, and TCRdb retains in-frame clones only, with some absent. The sample holds a few million clones; around 90% are singletons and the top ten take around 0.14%. Source material: naive CD4+ T cells sorted from blood. The subset denotes: CD45RA+ positively selected. Receptors originate from a man between 18 and 29 years old in good health.

The chain is built from TRBV15 and TRBJ1-1; 7 positions agree with TRBD1. This CDR3 contains 15 residues. Unmatched junction bases numbered 15, after V lost 3 bases and J lost 11 bases. Germline loops: CDR1 LNHNV, CDR2 YYDKDF (reference sequence). The CDR3 loop reads CATSSPSKGTDRAFF. The CDR3 nucleotides are TGTGCCACCAGCAGTCCCTCGAAGGGGACAGACAGGGCTTTCTTT.

The chain recombines TRBV15 with TRBJ2-1; 8 bases fit TRBD1. The CDR3 length is 16 residues. Per germline, CDR1 LNHNV and CDR2 YYDKDF (reference sequence). Trimming at V came to 4 bases and at J to 5 bases, leaving 10 bases not matched to a gene. For the CDR3, the DNA is TGTGCCACCAGCAATCGACAGGGGATGATGCACAATGAGCAGTTCTTC. It is translated as CATSNRQGMMHNEQFF. The full variable domain, completed using reference TRBV15 and TRBJ2-1, is DAMVIQNPRYQVTQFGKPVTLSCSQTLNHNVMYWYQQKSSQAPKLLFHYYDKDFNNEADTPDNFQSRRPNTSFCFLDIRSPGLGDTAMYLCATSNRQGMMHNEQFFGPGTRLTVL.